This TCR beta chain came from a study of blood T cell repertoires in COVID-19. Overall study context: The samples span acute and convalescent COVID-19 from the United States, Italy and Spain.

Trimming took 8 bases from V and 1 from J; bases not matched to a gene: 15. The length of the CDR3 is 18 residues. Germline-derived CDR1 and CDR2 are SNHLY and FYNNEI. Source study methods: Nucleated cell counts were estimated from reference gene primer amplification. Clones were sequenced by immunoSEQ multiplex PCR, and TCRdb holds only the in-frame ones, with some missing. The DNA was the basis for D and trimming; V, J and clone size are from that table. The data show 80,000 to 95,000 clones, about 83% seen once. V gene TRBV2 combines with J gene TRBJ2-3; 10 positions match TRBD2. The sample comprised peripheral blood. The receptor was isolated from a woman in her sixties or seventies with acute or convalescent COVID-19. CDR3 nucleotides: TGTGCCAGCCCCAATGTGGCTAGCGGGAGATTTGGCACAGATACGCAGTATTTT. Encoded protein: CASPNVASGRFGTDTQYF.